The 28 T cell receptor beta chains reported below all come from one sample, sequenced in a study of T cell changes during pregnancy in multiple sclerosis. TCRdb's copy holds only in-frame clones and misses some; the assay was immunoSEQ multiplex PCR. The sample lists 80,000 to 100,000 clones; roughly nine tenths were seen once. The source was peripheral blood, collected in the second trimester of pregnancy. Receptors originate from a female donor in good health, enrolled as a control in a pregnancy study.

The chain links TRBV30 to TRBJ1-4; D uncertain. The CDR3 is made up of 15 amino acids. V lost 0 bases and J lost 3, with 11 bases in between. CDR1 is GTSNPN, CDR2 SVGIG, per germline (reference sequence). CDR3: CAWSVQTAPNEKLFF. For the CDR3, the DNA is TGTGCCTGGAGTGTACAAACAGCTCCTAATGAAAAACTGTTTTTT.

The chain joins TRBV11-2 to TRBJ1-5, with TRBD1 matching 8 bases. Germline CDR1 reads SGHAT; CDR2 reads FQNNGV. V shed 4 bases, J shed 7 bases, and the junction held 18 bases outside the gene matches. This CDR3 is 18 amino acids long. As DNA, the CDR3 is TGTGCCAGCAGCTCCCGTCCCCAGGACAGGGCGCGAAGACAGCCCCAGCATTTT. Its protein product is CASSSRPQDRARRQPQHF.

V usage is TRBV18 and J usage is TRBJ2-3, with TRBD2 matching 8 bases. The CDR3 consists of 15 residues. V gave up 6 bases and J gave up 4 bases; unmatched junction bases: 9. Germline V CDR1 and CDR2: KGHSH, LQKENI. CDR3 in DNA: TGTGCCAGCTCGCCGGGGGGGCCGACCGCAGATACGCAGTATTTT. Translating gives CASSPGGPTADTQYF.

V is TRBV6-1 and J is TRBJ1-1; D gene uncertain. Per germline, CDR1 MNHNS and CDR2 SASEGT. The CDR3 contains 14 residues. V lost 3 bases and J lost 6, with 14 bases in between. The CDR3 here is CASSEGSLVAEAFF. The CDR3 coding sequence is TGTGCCAGCAGTGAGGGGAGCCTAGTCGCTGAAGCTTTCTTT.

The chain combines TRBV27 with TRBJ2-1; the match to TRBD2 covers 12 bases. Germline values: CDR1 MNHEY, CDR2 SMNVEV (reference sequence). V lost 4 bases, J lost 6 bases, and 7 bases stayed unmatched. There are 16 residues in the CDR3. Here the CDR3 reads CASSSLGLAGTNEQFF. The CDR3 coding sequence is TGTGCCAGCAGTTCGCTCGGACTAGCGGGGACCAATGAGCAGTTCTTC.

CDR3 sequence: CASSPRQGENSGNTIYF. CDR3 coding DNA: TGTGCCAGCAGCCCACGACAGGGGGAGAACTCTGGAAACACCATATATTTT. This sequence joins TRBV5-6 and TRBJ1-3; 9 nucleotides agree with TRBD1. Trimming took 4 bases from V and 0 from J; bases not matched to a gene: 8. Germline loops: CDR1 SGHDT, CDR2 YYEEEE. The CDR3 extends over 17 amino acids.

The DNA for the CDR3 is TGTGCCAGCAGTAAACCGGGACTAGCGGGAGGGGCGTACAATGAGCAGTTCTTC. This translates into CASSKPGLAGGAYNEQFF. The chain is built from TRBV28 and TRBJ2-1; 16 bases align to TRBD2. The V gene end was trimmed by 5 bases and the J gene end by 4 bases; junction bases not matched to a gene: 8. The germline CDR1 and CDR2 sequences are MDHEN and SYDVKM. The CDR3 sequence is 18 residues long.

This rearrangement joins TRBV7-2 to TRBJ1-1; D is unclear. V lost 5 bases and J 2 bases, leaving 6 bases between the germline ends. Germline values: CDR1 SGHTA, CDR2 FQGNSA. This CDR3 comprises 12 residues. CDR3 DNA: TGTGCCAGCAGCCCACTTAACACTGAAGCTTTCTTT. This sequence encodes CASSPLNTEAFF.

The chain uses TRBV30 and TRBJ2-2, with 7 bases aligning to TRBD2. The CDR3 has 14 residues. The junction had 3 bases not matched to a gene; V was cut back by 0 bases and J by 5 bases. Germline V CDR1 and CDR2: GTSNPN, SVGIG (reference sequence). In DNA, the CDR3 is TGTGCCTGGAGTGTCGGACTAGAAACCGGGGAGCTGTTTTTT. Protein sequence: CAWSVGLETGELFF.

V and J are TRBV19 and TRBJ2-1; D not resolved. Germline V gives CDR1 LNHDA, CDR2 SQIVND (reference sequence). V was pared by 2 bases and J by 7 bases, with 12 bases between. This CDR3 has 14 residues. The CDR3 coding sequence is TGTGCCAGTAGTATATCGCGAAGTCTGAATGAGCAGTTCTTC. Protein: CASSISRSLNEQFF.

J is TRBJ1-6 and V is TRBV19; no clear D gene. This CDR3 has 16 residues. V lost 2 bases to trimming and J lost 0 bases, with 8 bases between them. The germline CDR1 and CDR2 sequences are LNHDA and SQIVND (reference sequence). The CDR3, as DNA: TGTGCCAGTAGTATAACGAGGAGCTCCTATAATTCACCCCTCCACTTT. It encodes CASSITRSSYNSPLHF.

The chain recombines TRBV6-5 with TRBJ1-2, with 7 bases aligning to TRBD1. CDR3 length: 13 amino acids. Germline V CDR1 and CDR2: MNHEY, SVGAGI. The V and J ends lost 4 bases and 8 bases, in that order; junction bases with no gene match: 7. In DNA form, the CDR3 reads TGTGCCAGCAGTTCGGACAGGCGGGGAGGCTACACCTTC. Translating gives CASSSDRRGGYTF.

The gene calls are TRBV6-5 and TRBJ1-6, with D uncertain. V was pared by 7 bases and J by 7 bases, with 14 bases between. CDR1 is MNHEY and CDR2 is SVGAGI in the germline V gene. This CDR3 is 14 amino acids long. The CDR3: CASTQDSPNSPLHF. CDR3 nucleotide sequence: TGTGCCAGCACCCAGGACTCGCCAAATTCACCCCTCCACTTT.

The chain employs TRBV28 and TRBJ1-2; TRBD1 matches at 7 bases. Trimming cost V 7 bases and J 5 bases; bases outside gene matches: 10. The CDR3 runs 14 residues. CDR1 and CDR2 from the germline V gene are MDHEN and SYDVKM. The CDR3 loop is CASTRGGVLYGYTF. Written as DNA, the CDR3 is TGTGCCAGCACGAGAGGGGGCGTTCTGTATGGCTACACCTTC.

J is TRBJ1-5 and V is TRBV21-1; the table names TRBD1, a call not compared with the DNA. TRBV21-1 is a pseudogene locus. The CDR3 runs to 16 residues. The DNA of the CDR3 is TGTGCCAGCAGCAAAGATCAGGGGCGAGGAGATCAGCCCCAGCATTTT. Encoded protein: CASSKDQGRGDQPQHF.

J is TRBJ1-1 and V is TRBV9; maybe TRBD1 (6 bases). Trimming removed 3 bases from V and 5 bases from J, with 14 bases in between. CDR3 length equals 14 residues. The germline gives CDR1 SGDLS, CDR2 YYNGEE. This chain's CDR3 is CASSGDRLGTEAFF. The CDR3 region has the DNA TGTGCCAGCAGCGGAGACAGGTTGGGGACTGAAGCTTTCTTT.

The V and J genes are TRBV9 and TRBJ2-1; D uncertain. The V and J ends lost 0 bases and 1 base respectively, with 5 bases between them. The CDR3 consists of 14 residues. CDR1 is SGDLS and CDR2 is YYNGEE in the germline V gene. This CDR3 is CASSVGESYNEQFF. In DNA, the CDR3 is TGTGCCAGCAGCGTAGGAGAATCCTACAATGAGCAGTTCTTC. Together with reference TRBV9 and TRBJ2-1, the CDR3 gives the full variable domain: DSGVTQTPKHLITATGQRVTLRCSPRSGDLSVYWYQQSLDQGLQFLIQYYNGEERAKGNILERFSAQQFPDLHSELNLSSLELGDSALYFCASSVGESYNEQFFGPGTRLTVL.

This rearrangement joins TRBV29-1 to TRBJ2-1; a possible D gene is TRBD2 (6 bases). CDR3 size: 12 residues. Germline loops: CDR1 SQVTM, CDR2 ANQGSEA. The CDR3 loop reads CRGGTSYNEQFF. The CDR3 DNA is TGCAGGGGTGGGACTTCCTACAATGAGCAGTTCTTC.

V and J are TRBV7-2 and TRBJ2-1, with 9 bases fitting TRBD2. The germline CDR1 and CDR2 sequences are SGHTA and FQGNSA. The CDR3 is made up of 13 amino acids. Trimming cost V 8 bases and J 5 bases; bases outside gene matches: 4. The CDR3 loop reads CASRASGNNEQFF. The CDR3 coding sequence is TGTGCCAGCCGAGCTAGCGGGAACAATGAGCAGTTCTTC.

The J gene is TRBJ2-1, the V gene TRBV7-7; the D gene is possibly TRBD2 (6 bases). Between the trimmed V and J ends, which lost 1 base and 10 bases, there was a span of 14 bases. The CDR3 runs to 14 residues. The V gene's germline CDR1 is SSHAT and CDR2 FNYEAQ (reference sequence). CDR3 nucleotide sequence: TGTGCCAGCAGCTTAGACCCCCAAAGCGGGGAGCAGTTCTTC. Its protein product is CASSLDPQSGEQFF.

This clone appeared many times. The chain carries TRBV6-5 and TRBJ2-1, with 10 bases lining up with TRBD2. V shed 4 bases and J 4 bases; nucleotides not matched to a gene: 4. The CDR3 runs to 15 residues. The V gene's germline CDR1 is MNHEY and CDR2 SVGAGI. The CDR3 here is CASSSASGGYNEQFF. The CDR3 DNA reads TGTGCCAGCAGTTCCGCTAGCGGGGGTTACAATGAGCAGTTCTTC.

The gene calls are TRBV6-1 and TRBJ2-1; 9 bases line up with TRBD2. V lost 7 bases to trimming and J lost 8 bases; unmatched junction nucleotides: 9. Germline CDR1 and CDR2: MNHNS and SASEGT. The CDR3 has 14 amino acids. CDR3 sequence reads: CASTEGLAVDEQFF. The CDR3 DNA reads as TGTGCCAGCACCGAGGGACTAGCCGTAGATGAGCAGTTCTTC.

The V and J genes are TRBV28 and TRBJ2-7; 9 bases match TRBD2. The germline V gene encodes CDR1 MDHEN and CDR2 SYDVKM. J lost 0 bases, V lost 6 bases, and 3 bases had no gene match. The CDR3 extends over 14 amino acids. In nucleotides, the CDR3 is TGTGCCAGCAGATTAGCGGGAGCCTCCTACGAGCAGTACTTC. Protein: CASRLAGASYEQYF.

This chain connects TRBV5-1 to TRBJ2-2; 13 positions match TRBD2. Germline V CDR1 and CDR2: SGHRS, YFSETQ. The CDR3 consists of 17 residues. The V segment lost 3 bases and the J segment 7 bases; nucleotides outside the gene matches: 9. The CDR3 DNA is TGCGCCAGCAGCTCGGGACTAGCGGGATTAGCAGACGGGGAGCTGTTTTTT. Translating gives CASSSGLAGLADGELFF.

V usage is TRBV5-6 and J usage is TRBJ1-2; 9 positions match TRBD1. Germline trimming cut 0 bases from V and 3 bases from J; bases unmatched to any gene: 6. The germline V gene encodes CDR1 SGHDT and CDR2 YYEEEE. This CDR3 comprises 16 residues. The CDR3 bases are TGTGCCAGCAGCTTGGCTCCGGGACAGGGTTACTATGGCTACACCTTC. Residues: CASSLAPGQGYYGYTF.

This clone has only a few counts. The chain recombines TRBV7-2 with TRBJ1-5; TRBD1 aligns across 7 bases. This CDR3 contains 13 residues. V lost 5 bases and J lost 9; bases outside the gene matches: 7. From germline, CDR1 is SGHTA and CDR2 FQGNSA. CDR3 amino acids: CASSRQGVGPQHF. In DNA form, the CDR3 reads TGTGCCAGCAGCCGACAGGGAGTAGGGCCCCAGCATTTT.

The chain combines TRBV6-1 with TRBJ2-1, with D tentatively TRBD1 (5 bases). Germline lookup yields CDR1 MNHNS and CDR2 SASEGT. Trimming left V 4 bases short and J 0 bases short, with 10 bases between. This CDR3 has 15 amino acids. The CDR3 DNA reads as TGTGCCAGCAGTGCCCGACAGAGCTCCTACAATGAGCAGTTCTTC. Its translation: CASSARQSSYNEQFF.

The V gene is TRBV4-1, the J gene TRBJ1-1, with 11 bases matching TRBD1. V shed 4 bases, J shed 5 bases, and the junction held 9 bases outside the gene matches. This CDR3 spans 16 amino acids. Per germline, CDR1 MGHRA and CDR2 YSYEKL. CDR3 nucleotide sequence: TGCGCCAGCAGCCTGCCGGACAGGGGGCGTCGGACTGAAGCTTTCTTT. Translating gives CASSLPDRGRRTEAFF.